This T cell receptor (beta chain) was captured by sequencing in a study of shared clonotypes between healthy human individuals. The assay was immunoSEQ multiplex PCR, and TCRdb's table has in-frame clones only and misses some. The top ten hold approximately 0.4% of the sample, which has roughly 1,600,000 clones, just under 99% seen once. CDR3 size: 14 residues. Between the trimmed V and J ends, which lost 2 bases and 2 bases, there was a span of 9 bases. Looked up from germline, CDR1 is SGHTA and CDR2 is FQGNSA. This chain uses TRBV7-2 with TRBJ1-2; no firm D call. Sequenced input: naive CD4+ T cells sorted from blood. Specified subset: CD45RA+ positively selected. This TCR derives from a man aged 25-45 years in good health. The CDR3 reads CASSLNWGNYGYTF. The CDR3 bases are TGTGCCAGCAGCTTAAATTGGGGAAACTATGGCTACACCTTC.